Sequencing of this T cell receptor (beta chain) was carried out in a study of T cells in Graves' hyperthyroidism and ophthalmopathy. Across the whole study: Peripheral blood was drawn at first diagnosis, prior to all treatment.

This CDR3 is 15 amino acids long. V dropped 7 bases and J dropped 4; count of bases not matched to a gene: 12. Germline V gene data show CDR1 as SGHRS and CDR2 as YFSETQ. Amplified TCR beta CDR3 regions derived from RNA transcripts. With the HTBI primer set, the TCR CDR3 went through a first round of RT-PCR. MiXCR was run by TCRdb on the multiplex PCR reads, yielding one entry per CDR3 protein. Seen here are more than 350,000 distinct CDR3 sequences, about 18% observed once, and the top ten hold around a third. Exclusion followed for patients with uncontrolled infection, other autoimmune disease, pregnancy or lactation. The blood sample dates from first hyperthyroidism diagnosis, preceding any ophthalmopathy symptoms.

The sequenced sample was blood. V is TRBV5-1 and J is TRBJ1-1, with 8 bases identical to TRBD1. The source of this sequence is a young woman with Graves' hyperthyroidism that later progressed to Graves' ophthalmopathy. CDR3 nucleotide sequence: TGCGCCAGCGAGGTCGGGCACAGGGGGTCCACTGAAGCTTTCTTT. Amino acids: CASEVGHRGSTEAFF.